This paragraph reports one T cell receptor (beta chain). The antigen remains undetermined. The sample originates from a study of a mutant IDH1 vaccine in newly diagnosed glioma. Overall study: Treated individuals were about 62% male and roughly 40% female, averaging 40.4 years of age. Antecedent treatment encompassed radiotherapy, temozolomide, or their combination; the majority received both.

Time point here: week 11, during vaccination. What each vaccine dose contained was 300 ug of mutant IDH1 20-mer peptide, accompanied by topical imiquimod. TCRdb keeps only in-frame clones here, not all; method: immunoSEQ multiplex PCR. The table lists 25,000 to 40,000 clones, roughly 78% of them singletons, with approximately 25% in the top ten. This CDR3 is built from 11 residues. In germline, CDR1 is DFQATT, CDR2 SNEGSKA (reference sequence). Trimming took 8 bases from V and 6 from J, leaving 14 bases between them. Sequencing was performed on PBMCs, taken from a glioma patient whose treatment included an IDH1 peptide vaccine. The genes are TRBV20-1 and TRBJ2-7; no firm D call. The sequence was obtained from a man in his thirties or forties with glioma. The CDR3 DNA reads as TGCAGTCCGGAAAGTTATGCCGAGCAGTACTTC. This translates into CSPESYAEQYF.